These 20 T cell receptor beta chains originate from one sample sequenced in a study of early T cells in non-severe SARS-CoV-2 infection. Using its own MiXCR run on the 5' RACE reads, TCRdb lists one record per CDR3 protein. Of more than 65,000 distinct CDR3 sequences listed, around 15% are singletons. Sample: whole blood, taken at baseline. The receptors were sampled from an adult who was a healthcare worker with PCR-confirmed SARS-CoV-2 infection or an uninfected control (not recorded which).

This clonotype has at least ten counts. The rearrangement uses TRBV2 and TRBJ1-1, with TRBD1 as a possible D gene (5 bases). With 6 bases removed from V and 0 bases from J, the gap between germline ends came to 8 bases. CDR3 size: 13 residues. CDR1 is SNHLY, CDR2 FYNNEI, per germline. For the CDR3, the DNA is TGTGCCAGCAGACGGGACGTGAACACTGAAGCTTTCTTT. It is translated as CASRRDVNTEAFF.

The chain uses TRBV11-2 and TRBJ2-7, with D possibly being TRBD2 (6 bases). Germline V gene sequence: CDR1 SGHAT, CDR2 FQNNGV. The germline V and J ends were trimmed by 5 bases and 7 bases, with 18 bases remaining between them. This CDR3 region has 14 residues. Here the CDR3 reads CASSPEGGPREQYF. For the CDR3, the DNA is TGTGCCAGCAGCCCGGAGGGAGGTCCTAGGGAGCAGTACTTC.

The chain couples TRBV4-2 to TRBJ2-7, with D perhaps matching TRBD2 (6 bases). CDR3 length: 15 residues. Germline V gene lookup returns CDR1 LGHNA and CDR2 YNFKEQ. Trimming cost V 3 bases and J 4 bases, with 16 bases left between them. The CDR3 DNA reads as TGTGCCAGCAGCCATACGGGCGGGGAGTGGTACGAGCAGTACTTC. The encoded protein is CASSHTGGEWYEQYF.

This clonotype was observed many times. The chain links TRBV29-1 to TRBJ2-1; 13 bases align to TRBD2. The CDR3 is 13 amino acids. V lost 6 bases to trimming and J lost 7 bases; unmatched junction nucleotides: 3. Germline V gene lookup returns CDR1 SQVTM and CDR2 ANQGSEA. CDR3 coding DNA: TGCAGCGTGTGGACTAGCGGGAGAAATGAGCAGTTCTTC. It specifies CSVWTSGRNEQFF.

J is TRBJ1-6 and V is TRBV27; D is perhaps TRBD1 (5 bases). Trimming removed 6 bases at V and 14 bases at J, with 20 bases between. CDR1 and CDR2 from the germline V gene are MNHEY and SMNVEV (reference sequence). The CDR3 has 14 amino acids. DNA for the CDR3: TGTGCCAGCAGGCTCCGGGGGGGAGACACGGCCCTCCACTTT. Protein: CASRLRGGDTALHF.

This sequence joins TRBV6-2 or TRBV6-3 and TRBJ1-1; perhaps TRBD1 as D (5 bases). Germline lookup yields CDR1 MNHEY and CDR2 SVGEGT. CDR3 size: 14 residues. Trimming stripped 4 bases from V and 6 bases from J, with 15 bases between. The CDR3 here is CASSSQGAKAEAFF. In DNA, the CDR3 is TGTGCCAGCAGTTCTCAGGGTGCCAAGGCTGAAGCTTTCTTT.

V is TRBV7-2 and J is TRBJ2-5; D remains ambiguous. This CDR3 has 14 amino acids. Trimming took 0 bases from V and 4 from J, leaving 9 bases between them. Germline lookup yields CDR1 SGHTA and CDR2 FQGNSA. The CDR3 protein is CASSLASWGETQYF. DNA of the CDR3: TGTGCCAGCAGCTTAGCTAGCTGGGGAGAGACCCAGTACTTC.

This chain connects TRBV30 to TRBJ1-1; 9 bases are a match to TRBD1. The length of the CDR3 is 20 residues. Germline lookup yields CDR1 GTSNPN and CDR2 SVGIG (reference sequence). V was clipped by 0 bases and J by 3 bases; unmatched bases: 20. CDR3 in amino acids: CAWSVLGGRALQGADTEAFF. For the CDR3, the DNA is TGTGCCTGGAGTGTTCTTGGGGGCCGGGCCTTACAGGGGGCAGACACTGAAGCTTTCTTT.

V is TRBV5-4 and J is TRBJ2-2, with TRBD1 as a possible D gene (6 bases). The V gene's germline CDR1 is SGHNT and CDR2 YYREEE (reference sequence). The V gene lost 6 bases and the J gene lost 0 bases, with 9 bases spanning the gap. CDR3 length: 14 amino acids. The CDR3 sequence is CASTDSANTGELFF. CDR3 nucleotides: TGTGCCAGCACGGACAGCGCGAACACCGGGGAGCTGTTTTTT. The whole variable domain, filled in from reference TRBV5-4 and TRBJ2-2, reads ETGVTQSPTHLIKTRGQQVTLRCSSQSGHNTVSWYQQALGQGPQFIFQYYREEENGRGNFPPRFSGLQFPNYSSELNVNALELDDSALYLCASTDSANTGELFFGEGSRLTVL.

In regard to this clonotype: Possible read error: a much larger clone is one base away. V gene TRBV14 combines with J gene TRBJ2-6; D possibly corresponds to TRBD1 (5 bases). CDR1 and CDR2 (germline): SGHDN, FVKESK. Trimming cost V 5 bases and J 2 bases, with 7 bases left between them. The CDR3 extends over 14 amino acids. The CDR3 nucleotides are TGTGCCAGCAGCTTCAGGGCTGGGGCCAACGTCCTGACTTTC. This codes for CASSFRAGANVLTF.

This clonotype appeared many times. The V and J genes are TRBV11-2 and TRBJ2-1, with D perhaps TRBD2 (6 bases). The CDR3 spans 15 residues. Trimming stripped 3 bases from V and 10 bases from J, with 19 bases between. CDR1 and CDR2 (germline): SGHAT, FQNNGV. CDR3 DNA sequence: TGTGCCAGCAGCTTCGACCCGGGACTGCTTCGAGAGCAGTTCTTC. Protein product: CASSFDPGLLREQFF. Full variable domain (rest looked up from reference TRBV11-2 and TRBJ2-1): EAGVAQSPRYKIIEKRQSVAFWCNPISGHATLYWYQQILGQGPKLLIQFQNNGVVDDSQLPKDRFSAERLKGVDSTLKIQPAKLEDSAVYLCASSFDPGLLREQFFGPGTRLTVL.

This clonotype was counted ten times or more. The V call is TRBV3-1, the J call TRBJ1-2; no reliable D call. V lost 3 bases, J lost 4 bases, and 12 bases lay in between. The germline V gene encodes CDR1 LGHDT and CDR2 YNNKEL (reference sequence). The CDR3 has 14 amino acids. CDR3 sequence reads: CASSQYPDPYGYTF. In DNA, the CDR3 is TGTGCCAGCAGCCAGTATCCAGACCCCTATGGCTACACCTTC. The variable domain in full, completed from reference TRBV3-1 and TRBJ1-2, reads DTAVSQTPKYLVTQMGNDKSIKCEQNLGHDTMYWYKQDSKKFLKIMFSYNNKELIINETVPNRFSPKSPDKAHLNLHINSLELGDSAVYFCASSQYPDPYGYTFGSGTRLTVV.

The chain uses TRBV21-1 and TRBJ2-6; TRBD1, the table's D call, was not compared with the DNA. TRBV21-1 is flagged as a pseudogene. CDR3 length: 13 residues. The chain's CDR3 is CASAPAGANVLTF. The CDR3 nucleotides read TGTGCCAGCGCCCCGGCCGGGGCCAACGTCCTGACTTTC.

A few counts support this clonotype. The rearrangement uses TRBV5-4 and TRBJ2-1; D may be TRBD1 (7 bases). V was trimmed by 6 bases and J by 3 bases, leaving 16 bases between them. Germline CDR1 and CDR2: SGHNT and YYREEE (reference sequence). The CDR3 is made up of 15 amino acids. The CDR3 DNA follows: TGTGCCAGCACCGGACGGCAGGGGGGCTACAATGAGCAGTTCTTC. This codes for CASTGRQGGYNEQFF.

This clonotype has only a few counts. This chain joins TRBV30 and TRBJ2-1; D unclear. CDR1 and CDR2 (germline): GTSNPN, SVGIG (reference sequence). The CDR3 contains 13 residues. V was shortened by 3 bases and J by 12 bases, with 18 bases between the two germline ends. The CDR3 spells CAWSITERIAQFF. For the CDR3, the DNA is TGTGCCTGGAGCATTACAGAAAGGATTGCGCAGTTCTTC.

This clonotype has at least ten counts. The V call is TRBV6-4, the J call TRBJ2-5; no reliable D call. CDR1 is MRHNA and CDR2 is SNTAGT in the germline V gene. The CDR3 length is 15 residues. Deletions cut 7 bases from V and 2 bases from J, with 17 bases between. The chain's CDR3 is CASNLRTVDQETQYF. In nucleotides, the CDR3 is TGTGCCAGCAATCTCAGGACGGTAGATCAAGAGACCCAGTACTTC.

This clonotype occurred a few times. V and J are TRBV5-1 and TRBJ2-1; D might be TRBD1 or TRBD2, each matching 5 bases. Trimming took off 4 bases at V and 5 bases at J, with 10 bases between the two ends. The CDR3 is 13 amino acids. CDR1 is SGHRS and CDR2 is YFSETQ in the germline V gene. The CDR3 sequence is CASSLGVDNEQFF. The CDR3 region has the DNA TGCGCCAGCAGCCTGGGGGTGGACAATGAGCAGTTCTTC.

This clonotype was recorded many times. V gene TRBV2 combines with J gene TRBJ2-1, with D perhaps matching TRBD1 (6 bases). With 6 bases removed from V and 6 bases from J, the gap between germline ends came to 12 bases. Germline CDR1 and CDR2: SNHLY and FYNNEI. The CDR3 spans 13 residues. The CDR3 nucleotides are TGTGCCAGCAGCTTACAGGGTGTCAATGAGCAGTTCTTC. Amino acids: CASSLQGVNEQFF.

This clonotype was seen ten or more times. The chain links TRBV9 to TRBJ2-7; perhaps TRBD2 as D (6 bases). This CDR3 is 14 amino acids long. Looked up from germline, CDR1 is SGDLS and CDR2 is YYNGEE. V shed 4 bases and J shed 3 bases, with 14 bases lying between them. For the CDR3, the DNA is TGTGCCAGCAGCCCTACTGGTAGCGGCTACGAGCAGTACTTC. Protein: CASSPTGSGYEQYF.

This clonotype has a count of ten or more. V gene TRBV18 combines with J gene TRBJ1-4; 9 bases are a match to TRBD1. The CDR3 is made up of 17 amino acids. J was trimmed by 4 bases and V by 4 bases; bases with no gene match: 10. The germline gives CDR1 KGHSH, CDR2 LQKENI. CDR3 bases: TGTGCCAGCTCACTTTCGGGACAGGGATCCAATAATGAAAAACTGTTTTTT. It yields the protein CASSLSGQGSNNEKLFF.